This TCR beta chain was retrieved from a study of blood T cells in healthy people across ages. Isolated PBMCs totaled at least 7 million in each sample. Study results and limitations: When one million T cells were used, diversity estimates were thought to be underestimates. Measured against age, TCR beta diversity per million T cells decreased in a roughly linear manner. Donors of long life had a larger count of naive CD4+ cells and greater diversity than aged donors.

This CDR3 comprises 15 residues. Per germline, CDR1 SGHVS and CDR2 FNYEAQ. Trimming took off 2 bases at V and 2 bases at J, with 13 bases between the two ends. With regard to this clonotype: Its specificity is not known.

Primed by a sample-barcoded 5' primer and a J-beta primer mix, a second PCR proceeded for 7 to 11 cycles. TCRdb passed the 5' RACE reads through MiXCR, listing each CDR3 protein once. The table has about a million distinct CDR3 sequences, approximately 50% seen once. The V and J genes are TRBV7-6 and TRBJ2-7, with a weak D call TRBD2 (6 bases). Sample: blood. The sequence came from a woman in her fifties or sixties in good health. Here the CDR3 DNA reads TGTGCCAGCAGCTTATGGCGGGGCCCGACCTACGAGCAGTACTTC. Residues: CASSLWRGPTYEQYF.